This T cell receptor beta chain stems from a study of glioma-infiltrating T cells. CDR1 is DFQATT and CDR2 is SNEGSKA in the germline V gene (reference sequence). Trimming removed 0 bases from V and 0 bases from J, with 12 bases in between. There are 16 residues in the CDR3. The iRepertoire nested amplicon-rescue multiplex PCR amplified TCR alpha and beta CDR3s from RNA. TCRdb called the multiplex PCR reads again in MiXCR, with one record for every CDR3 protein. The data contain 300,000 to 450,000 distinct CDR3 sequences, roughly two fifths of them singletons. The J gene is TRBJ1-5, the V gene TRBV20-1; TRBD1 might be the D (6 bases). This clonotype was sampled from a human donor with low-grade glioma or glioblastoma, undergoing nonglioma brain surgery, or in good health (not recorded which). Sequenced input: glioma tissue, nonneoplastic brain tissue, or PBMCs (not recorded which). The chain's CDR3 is CSARDRTEHSNQPQHF. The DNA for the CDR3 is TGCAGTGCTAGAGACCGGACAGAACATAGCAATCAGCCCCAGCATTTT.